Given below is one T cell receptor beta chain in context. The antigen is undetermined. PCR primers comprised 60 Vbeta and 13 Jbeta primers. The table came from immunoSEQ multiplex PCR; TCRdb's copy has only in-frame clones and leaves some out. Of about 110,000 clones listed, around two thirds were seen once; the top ten hold around 15%. The data derive from a study of cytomegalovirus exposure and HLA in healthy donors. Overall study results and limits: The study flagged some 170 TCR beta chains as cytomegalovirus-associated.

This CDR3 has 16 residues. CDR1 is ENHRY and CDR2 is SYGVKD in the germline V gene. With V trimmed by 1 base and J by 0 bases, 2 bases remained unmatched. The chain carries TRBV10-3 and TRBJ2-1, with 8 bases that match TRBD2. What was sequenced was PBMCs. The source of this sequence is a woman aged 35 to 49 in good health and CMV-seropositive. CDR3 bases: TGTGCCATCAGTGAGTTAGCGGGAAGCTCCTACAATGAGCAGTTCTTC. It yields the protein CAISELAGSSYNEQFF.